The 27 T cell receptor beta chains given below trace back to one sample, sequenced in a study of shared clonotypes between healthy human individuals. Here immunoSEQ multiplex PCR was the method, and the copy in TCRdb shows in-frame clones only, minus some. In the table there are over 850,000 clones, approximately 80% of which are singletons. Sequencing was done on a sample of memory CD4+ T cells from PBMCs. Subset defined: CD45RA-negative fraction. Source of these receptors: a man between 18 and 29 years old in good health. Some clones in this sample may be carry-over from other donors' samples.

This clone was observed a few times. The chain carries TRBV29-1 and TRBJ2-1; D uncertain. Deletions cut 5 bases from V and 7 bases from J, with 9 bases between. CDR3 length: 11 residues. The germline gives CDR1 SQVTM, CDR2 ANQGSEA. CDR3 protein: CSVTQQNEQFF. The CDR3 DNA sequence: TGCAGCGTTACGCAACAAAATGAGCAGTTCTTC.

With respect to this clone: Other DNA sequences in the sample encode the same CDR3. The J gene is TRBJ2-7, the V gene TRBV6-1, with no clear D. This CDR3 is 13 amino acids long. Per germline, CDR1 MNHNS and CDR2 SASEGT. Trimming removed 1 base from V and 0 bases from J, with 4 bases in between. CDR3 residues: CASSEVVSYEQYF. The CDR3 region has the DNA TGTGCCAGCAGTGAAGTTGTCTCCTACGAGCAGTACTTC.

There are a few counts of this clone. The rearrangement links TRBV5-1 to TRBJ2-1, with D hard to call. The V end was cut by 2 bases, the J end by 2 bases, with 8 bases between. Germline values: CDR1 SGHRS, CDR2 YFSETQ. This CDR3 contains 14 residues. The CDR3 protein is CASSFGFAYNEQFF. CDR3 nucleotides: TGCGCCAGCAGCTTTGGCTTCGCCTACAATGAGCAGTTCTTC. The entire variable domain, with the rest obtained from reference TRBV5-1 and TRBJ2-1, is as follows: KAGVTQTPRYLIKTRGQQVTLSCSPISGHRSVSWYQQTPGQGLQFLFEYFSETQRNKGNFPGRFSGRQFSNSRSEMNVSTLELGDSALYLCASSFGFAYNEQFFGPGTRLTVL.

The CDR3 loop reads CASSLERGTYNEQFF. CDR3 in DNA: TGTGCCAGCAGCTTAGAACGGGGAACATACAATGAGCAGTTCTTC. The V call is TRBV7-3, the J call TRBJ2-1, with D possibly matching TRBD2 (5 bases). Trimming pared 2 bases from V and 4 bases from J, leaving 12 bases between. The germline V gene encodes CDR1 SGHTA and CDR2 FQGTGA. The CDR3 loop spans 15 amino acids.

V and J are TRBV19 and TRBJ1-1; D unresolved. Trimming pared 3 bases from V and 1 base from J, leaving 9 bases between. Germline V CDR1 and CDR2: LNHDA, SQIVND (reference sequence). The CDR3 totals 14 residues. CDR3 loop: CASSMSRTNTEAFF. Here the CDR3 DNA reads TGTGCCAGTAGTATGAGCAGAACGAACACTGAAGCTTTCTTT.

The rearrangement joins TRBV7-2 to TRBJ1-1; TRBD1 matches at 7 bases. Per the germline V gene, CDR1 is SGHTA and CDR2 is FQGNSA. The CDR3 is made up of 14 amino acids. V lost 5 bases to trimming and J lost 3 bases; unmatched junction nucleotides: 6. CDR3 region: CASSPRDSYTEAFF. CDR3 nucleotides: TGTGCCAGCAGCCCCCGGGACAGCTACACTGAAGCTTTCTTT.

Only a few counts were recorded for this clone. The chain uses TRBV11-2 and TRBJ2-3, with TRBD1 as a possible D gene (5 bases). The germline V gene has CDR1 SGHAT and CDR2 FQNNGV. This CDR3 is built from 15 residues. The V and J ends lost 4 bases and 2 bases respectively, with 13 bases between them. Here the CDR3 DNA reads TGTGCCAGCAGCTCGGACACCGCCTTCACAGATACGCAGTATTTT. The encoded protein is CASSSDTAFTDTQYF.

This chain links TRBV6-5 with TRBJ2-3; 13 bases fit TRBD2. The CDR3 covers 13 residues. The V segment lost 10 bases and the J segment 10 bases; nucleotides outside the gene matches: 8. The germline CDR1 and CDR2 sequences are MNHEY and SVGAGI. In DNA, the CDR3 is TGTGCCATCTTTGGACTAGCGGGAGACTCGCAGTATTTT. Protein: CAIFGLAGDSQYF.

This chain links TRBV19 with TRBJ1-2; D ambiguous. CDR3 size: 17 residues. Trimming took off 7 bases at V and 1 base at J, with 22 bases between the two ends. Germline V gene data show CDR1 as LNHDA and CDR2 as SQIVND (reference sequence). The CDR3 DNA is TGTGCCAGTATTCCATCGGGGTTCCCTCCCTTTAACTATGGCTACACCTTC. Translation: CASIPSGFPPFNYGYTF.

Only a few counts were recorded for this clone. This CDR3 is also generated by other DNA sequences in the sample. The chain employs TRBV2 and TRBJ2-3, with 9 nucleotides matching TRBD2. V lost 6 bases to trimming and J lost 1 base; unmatched junction nucleotides: 2. The germline V gene has CDR1 SNHLY and CDR2 FYNNEI. This CDR3 spans 14 amino acids. The DNA for the CDR3 is TGTGCCAGCAGCCCTAGCGGGGGCACAGATACGCAGTATTTT. Amino acid sequence: CASSPSGGTDTQYF.

The chain combines TRBV7-3 with TRBJ2-5; no reliable D call. Germline CDR1 and CDR2: SGHTA and FQGTGA. V lost 1 base and J 4 bases, leaving 13 bases between the germline ends. The CDR3 totals 15 residues. In DNA form, the CDR3 reads TGTGCCAGCAGCTTAAACCCCTCCGGCGTAGAGACCCAGTACTTC. Its translation is CASSLNPSGVETQYF.

The chain employs TRBV2 and TRBJ2-7, with D perhaps TRBD1 (6 bases). This CDR3 has 15 residues. V lost 7 bases to trimming and J lost 6 bases, with 22 bases between them. The V gene's germline CDR1 is SNHLY and CDR2 FYNNEI. This chain's CDR3 is CASILDRTLTSEQYF. CDR3 DNA sequence: TGTGCCAGCATCCTAGACAGGACCCTGACAAGCGAGCAGTACTTC.

This clone showed up just once. The chain employs TRBV6-5 and TRBJ1-1; no clear D. The V and J ends lost 6 bases and 6 bases respectively, with 17 bases between them. CDR3 length: 14 residues. Germline loops: CDR1 MNHEY, CDR2 SVGAGI. This chain's CDR3 is CASRYHVARAEAFF. In DNA form, the CDR3 reads TGTGCCAGCAGGTATCACGTGGCAAGGGCTGAAGCTTTCTTT.

The chain uses TRBV5-1 and TRBJ2-7; D possibly corresponds to TRBD1 (6 bases). V shed 2 bases and J shed 2 bases, with 14 bases lying between them. This CDR3 region has 15 residues. Germline V gives CDR1 SGHRS, CDR2 YFSETQ. CDR3 nucleotides: TGCGCCAGCAGCTTTATCCAGGGGTCGACCTACGAGCAGTACTTC. Encoded protein: CASSFIQGSTYEQYF.

This chain links TRBV29-1 with TRBJ2-7; TRBD2 agrees at 8 bases. This CDR3 is built from 13 residues. V was pared by 1 base and J by 2 bases, with 1 base of the junction left unmatched. The germline V gene has CDR1 SQVTM and CDR2 ANQGSEA. The CDR3 nucleotides read TGCAGCGTTGAAGTTAGCGGGACCTACGAGCAGTACTTC. It is translated as CSVEVSGTYEQYF.

The chain joins TRBV5-1 to TRBJ2-2; D uncertain. V shed 2 bases and J shed 3 bases, with 8 bases lying between them. The CDR3 sequence is 14 residues long. Germline loops: CDR1 SGHRS, CDR2 YFSETQ. CDR3 sequence: CASSFLRHTGELFF. The CDR3 nucleotides read TGCGCCAGCAGCTTTCTCCGGCACACCGGGGAGCTGTTTTTT.

The chain links TRBV28 to TRBJ2-5; D is undetermined. Germline CDR1 MDHEN, CDR2 SYDVKM. This CDR3 is built from 14 residues. V lost 3 bases and J 0 bases, leaving 8 bases between the germline ends. The CDR3 DNA follows: TGTGCCAGCAGTTTCGGGCCAAACCAAGAGACCCAGTACTTC. This translates into CASSFGPNQETQYF. Full variable domain (rest looked up from reference TRBV28 and TRBJ2-5): DVKVTQSSRYLVKRTGEKVFLECVQDMDHENMFWYRQDPGLGLRLIYFSYDVKMKEKGDIPEGYSVSREKKERFSLILESASTNQTSMYLCASSFGPNQETQYFGPGTRLLVL.

V is TRBV2 and J is TRBJ2-5; D might be TRBD2 (7 bases). This CDR3 region has 14 residues. The germline CDR1 and CDR2 sequences are SNHLY and FYNNEI. Trimming cost V 7 bases and J 5 bases, with 17 bases left between them. The CDR3 sequence: CASTWGGALETQYF. The CDR3 DNA reads as TGTGCCAGCACCTGGGGGGGGGCCTTGGAGACCCAGTACTTC.

This chain connects TRBV7-9 to TRBJ1-2; D uncertain. The CDR3 has 16 residues. Trimming cost V 4 bases and J 8 bases, with 23 bases left between them. Per germline, CDR1 SEHNR and CDR2 FQNEAQ (reference sequence). The CDR3 reads CASSSIFSDSFSGYTF. CDR3 sequence (DNA): TGTGCCAGCAGCTCCATCTTCAGTGACTCGTTCTCAGGCTACACCTTC.

The chain couples TRBV14 to TRBJ2-1; 9 bases agree with TRBD2. This CDR3 is 21 amino acids long. V trimming: 2 bases; J trimming: 1 base; junction bases outside the gene matches: 18. The germline CDR1 and CDR2 sequences are SGHDN and FVKESK. The CDR3: CASSQLVLAGSNMGSYNEQFF. CDR3 nucleotide sequence: TGTGCCAGCAGCCAACTCGTCCTAGCGGGGAGTAATATGGGATCCTACAATGAGCAGTTCTTC.

The gene calls are TRBV4-1 and TRBJ1-5; 7 nucleotides align to TRBD1. The CDR3 covers 15 residues. Germline CDR1 reads MGHRA; CDR2 reads YSYEKL. The V segment lost 4 bases and the J segment 7 bases; nucleotides outside the gene matches: 10. The CDR3 DNA is TGCGCCAGCAGCCCGACAGGGACGGCGAGGCAGCCCCAGCATTTT. Protein sequence: CASSPTGTARQPQHF.

V and J are TRBV5-1 and TRBJ2-1; D may be TRBD2 (5 bases). CDR1 and CDR2 (germline): SGHRS, YFSETQ. The CDR3 contains 15 residues. V was cut by 2 bases and J by 5 bases, with 14 bases left in between. Here the CDR3 DNA reads TGCGCCAGCAGCTTTCTCGGCGGGCAGGACAATGAGCAGTTCTTC. Translation gives CASSFLGGQDNEQFF.

This chain uses TRBV18 with TRBJ2-7; 10 nucleotides align to TRBD1. In germline, CDR1 is KGHSH, CDR2 LQKENI. The CDR3 covers 15 residues. V lost 2 bases to trimming and J lost 2 bases; unmatched junction nucleotides: 3. CDR3 sequence reads: CASSPRQGATYEQYF. The CDR3 DNA reads as TGTGCCAGCTCACCAAGACAGGGGGCCACCTACGAGCAGTACTTC.

This rearrangement joins TRBV18 to TRBJ2-7; 9 bases map to TRBD2. Germline lookup yields CDR1 KGHSH and CDR2 LQKENI. The V segment lost 3 bases and the J segment 0 bases; nucleotides outside the gene matches: 6. CDR3 size: 16 residues. CDR3 region: CASSPWTAGGSYEQYF. In DNA, the CDR3 is TGTGCCAGCTCACCCTGGACAGCGGGAGGCTCCTACGAGCAGTACTTC.

The chain links TRBV11-3 to TRBJ2-2, with a possible D match to TRBD1 (5 bases). The CDR3 runs to 14 residues. Germline V gene lookup returns CDR1 SGHNT and CDR2 YENEEA. Between the trimmed V and J ends, which lost 1 base and 5 bases, there was a span of 8 bases. In DNA form, the CDR3 reads TGTGCCAGCAGCTTAGGCAGGGCAACCGGGGAGCTGTTTTTT. Protein sequence: CASSLGRATGELFF. The full variable domain, with the rest looked up from reference TRBV11-3 and TRBJ2-2, is EAGVVQSPRYKIIEKKQPVAFWCNPISGHNTLYWYLQNLGQGPELLIRYENEEAVDDSQLPKDRFSAERLKGVDSTLKIQPAELGDSAVYLCASSLGRATGELFFGEGSRLTVL.

J is TRBJ2-5 and V is TRBV5-4; D ambiguous. Germline V gives CDR1 SGHNT, CDR2 YYREEE (reference sequence). V lost 0 bases, J lost 1 base, and 7 bases lay in between. There are 14 residues in the CDR3. The CDR3 is CASSLGSGQETQYF. The CDR3 DNA sequence: TGTGCCAGCAGCTTGGGGTCAGGCCAAGAGACCCAGTACTTC. The variable domain in full, with the rest retrieved from reference TRBV5-4 and TRBJ2-5, is ETGVTQSPTHLIKTRGQQVTLRCSSQSGHNTVSWYQQALGQGPQFIFQYYREEENGRGNFPPRFSGLQFPNYSSELNVNALELDDSALYLCASSLGSGQETQYFGPGTRLLVL.

J is TRBJ1-4 and V is TRBV2; D remains unclear. Germline V gene data show CDR1 as SNHLY and CDR2 as FYNNEI. Trimming removed 3 bases from V and 8 bases from J, with 7 bases in between. The CDR3 totals 12 residues. The CDR3 loop reads CASSEVQEKLFF. The CDR3 nucleotides are TGTGCCAGCAGTGAGGTACAAGAAAAACTGTTTTTT.